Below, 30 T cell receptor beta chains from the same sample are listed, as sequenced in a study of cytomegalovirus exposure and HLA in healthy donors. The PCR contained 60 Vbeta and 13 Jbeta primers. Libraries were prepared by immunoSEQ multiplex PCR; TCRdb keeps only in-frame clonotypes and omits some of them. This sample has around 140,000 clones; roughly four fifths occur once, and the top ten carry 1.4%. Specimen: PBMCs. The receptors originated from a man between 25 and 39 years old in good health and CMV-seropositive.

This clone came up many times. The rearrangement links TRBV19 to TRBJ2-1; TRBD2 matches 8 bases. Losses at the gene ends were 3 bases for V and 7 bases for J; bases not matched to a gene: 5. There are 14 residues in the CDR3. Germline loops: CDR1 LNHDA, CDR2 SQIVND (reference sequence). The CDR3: CASSITGGGNEQFF. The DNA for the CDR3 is TGTGCCAGTAGTATTACGGGAGGGGGTAATGAGCAGTTCTTC.

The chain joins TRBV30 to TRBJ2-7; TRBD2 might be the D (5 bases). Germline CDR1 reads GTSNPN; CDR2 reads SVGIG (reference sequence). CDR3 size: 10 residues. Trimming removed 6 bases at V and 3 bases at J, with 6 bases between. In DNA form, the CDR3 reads TGTGCCTGCGGGGTCTACGAGCAGTACTTC. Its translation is CACGVYEQYF.

This CDR3 is CASSPGNEKLFF. The CDR3 nucleotides are TGTGCCAGCAGCCCCGGGAATGAAAAACTGTTTTTT. This sequence joins TRBV28 and TRBJ1-4; D is unclear. The CDR3 has 12 amino acids. Trimming pared 6 bases from V and 5 bases from J, leaving 7 bases between. Germline values: CDR1 MDHEN, CDR2 SYDVKM.

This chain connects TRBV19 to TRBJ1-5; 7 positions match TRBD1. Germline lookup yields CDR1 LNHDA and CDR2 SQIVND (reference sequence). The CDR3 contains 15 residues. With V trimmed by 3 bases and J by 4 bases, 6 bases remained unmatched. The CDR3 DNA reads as TGTGCCAGTAGTATCCTACAGGGGCTTAATCAGCCCCAGCATTTT. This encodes CASSILQGLNQPQHF.

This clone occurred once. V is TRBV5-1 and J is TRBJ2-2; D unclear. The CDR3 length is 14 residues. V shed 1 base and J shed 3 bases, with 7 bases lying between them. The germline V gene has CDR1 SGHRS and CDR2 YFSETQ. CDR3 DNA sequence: TGCGCCAGCAGCTTGTTATCGGACACCGGGGAGCTGTTTTTT. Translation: CASSLLSDTGELFF.

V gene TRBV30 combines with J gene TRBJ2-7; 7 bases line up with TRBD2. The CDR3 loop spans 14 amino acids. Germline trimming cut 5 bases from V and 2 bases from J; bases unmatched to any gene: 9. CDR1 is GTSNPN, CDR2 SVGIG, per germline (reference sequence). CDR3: CAWYFGAGPYEQYF. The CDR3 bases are TGTGCCTGGTATTTTGGAGCGGGGCCCTACGAGCAGTACTTC. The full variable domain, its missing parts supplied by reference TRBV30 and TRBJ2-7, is SQTIHQWPATLVQPVGSPLSLECTVEGTSNPNLYWYRQAAGRGLQLLFYSVGIGQISSEVPQNLSASRPQDRQFILSSKKLLLSDSGFYLCAWYFGAGPYEQYFGPGTRLTVT.

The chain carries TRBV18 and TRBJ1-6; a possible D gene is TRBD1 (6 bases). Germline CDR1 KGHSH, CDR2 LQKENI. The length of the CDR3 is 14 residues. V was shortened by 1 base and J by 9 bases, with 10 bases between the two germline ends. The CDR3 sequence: CASSPLNRVSPLHF. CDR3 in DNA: TGTGCCAGCTCACCACTAAACAGGGTTTCACCCCTCCACTTT.

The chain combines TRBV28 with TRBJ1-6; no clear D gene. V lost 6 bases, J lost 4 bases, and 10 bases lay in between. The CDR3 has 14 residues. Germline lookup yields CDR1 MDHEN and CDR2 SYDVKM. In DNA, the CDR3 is TGTGCCAGCAGCCGAATGCAGTATAATTCACCCCTCCACTTT. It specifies CASSRMQYNSPLHF.

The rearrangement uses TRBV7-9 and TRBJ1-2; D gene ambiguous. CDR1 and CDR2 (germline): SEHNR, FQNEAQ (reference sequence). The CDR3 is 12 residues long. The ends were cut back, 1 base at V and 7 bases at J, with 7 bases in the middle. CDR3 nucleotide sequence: TGTGCCAGCAGCTTAGAGACGGGTGGCTACACCTTC. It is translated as CASSLETGGYTF.

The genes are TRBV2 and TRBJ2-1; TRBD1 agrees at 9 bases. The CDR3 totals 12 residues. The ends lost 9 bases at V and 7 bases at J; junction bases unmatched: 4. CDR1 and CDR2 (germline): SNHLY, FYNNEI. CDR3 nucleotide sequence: TGTGCCAGAGGGACAGGGTTTAATGAGCAGTTCTTC. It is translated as CARGTGFNEQFF.

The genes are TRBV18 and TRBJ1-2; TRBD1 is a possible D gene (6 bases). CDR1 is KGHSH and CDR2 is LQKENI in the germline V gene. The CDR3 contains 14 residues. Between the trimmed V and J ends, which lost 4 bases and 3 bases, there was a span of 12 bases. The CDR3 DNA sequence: TGTGCCAGCTCACGGGACAAGGGTGACTATGGCTACACCTTC. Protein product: CASSRDKGDYGYTF.

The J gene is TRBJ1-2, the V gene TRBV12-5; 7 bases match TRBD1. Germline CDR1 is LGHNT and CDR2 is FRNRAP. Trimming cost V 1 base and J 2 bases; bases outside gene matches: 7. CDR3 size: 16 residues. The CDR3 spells CASGLAMMTGNYGYTF. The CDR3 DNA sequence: TGTGCTAGTGGTTTGGCAATGATGACAGGGAACTATGGCTACACCTTC.

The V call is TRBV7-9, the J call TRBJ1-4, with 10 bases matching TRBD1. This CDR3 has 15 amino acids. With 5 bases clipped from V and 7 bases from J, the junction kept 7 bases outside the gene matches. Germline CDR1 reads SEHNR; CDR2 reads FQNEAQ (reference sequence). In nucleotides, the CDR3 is TGTGCCAGCAGCGCATGGACAGGGGGTACTGAAAAACTGTTTTTT. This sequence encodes CASSAWTGGTEKLFF.

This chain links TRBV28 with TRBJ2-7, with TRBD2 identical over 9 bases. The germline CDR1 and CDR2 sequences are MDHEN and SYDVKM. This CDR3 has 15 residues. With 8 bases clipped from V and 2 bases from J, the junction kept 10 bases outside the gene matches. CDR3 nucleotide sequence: TGTGCCAGCTGCCCCTCGACTAGCGGAACCTACGAGCAGTACTTC. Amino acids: CASCPSTSGTYEQYF.

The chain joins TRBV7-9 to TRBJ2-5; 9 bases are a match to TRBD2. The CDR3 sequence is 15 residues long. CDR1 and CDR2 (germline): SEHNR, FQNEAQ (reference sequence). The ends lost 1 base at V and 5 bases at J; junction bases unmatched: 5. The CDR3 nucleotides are TGTGCCAGCAGCTTAGACCTAGCGGGGAGGGAGACCCAGTACTTC. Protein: CASSLDLAGRETQYF.

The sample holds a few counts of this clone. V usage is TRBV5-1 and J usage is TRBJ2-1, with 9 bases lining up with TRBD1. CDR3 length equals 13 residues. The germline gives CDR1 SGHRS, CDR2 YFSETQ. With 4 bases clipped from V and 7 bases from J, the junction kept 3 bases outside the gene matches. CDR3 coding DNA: TGCGCCAGCAGCCTGGGACAGGGAAATGAGCAGTTCTTC. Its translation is CASSLGQGNEQFF.

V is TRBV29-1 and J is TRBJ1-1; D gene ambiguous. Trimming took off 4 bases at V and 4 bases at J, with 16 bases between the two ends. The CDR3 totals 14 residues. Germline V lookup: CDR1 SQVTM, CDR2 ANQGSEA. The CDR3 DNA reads TGCAGCGTTGCTCCACCTTCAGGAGGCACTGAAGCTTTCTTT. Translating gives CSVAPPSGGTEAFF.

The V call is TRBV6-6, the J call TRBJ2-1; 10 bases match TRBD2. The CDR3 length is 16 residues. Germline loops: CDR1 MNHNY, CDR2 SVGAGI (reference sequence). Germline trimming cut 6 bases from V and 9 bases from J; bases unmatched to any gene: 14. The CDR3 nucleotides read TGTGCCAGCAGCCCCCCCAGGCTAGCGGGAGAGGTTGAGCAGTTCTTC. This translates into CASSPPRLAGEVEQFF.

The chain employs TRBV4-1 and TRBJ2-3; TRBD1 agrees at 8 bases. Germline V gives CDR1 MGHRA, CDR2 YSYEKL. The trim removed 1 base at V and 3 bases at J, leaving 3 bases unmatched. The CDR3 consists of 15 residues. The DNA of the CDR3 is TGCGCCAGCAGCCAAGCTGACAGGGGAACAGATACGCAGTATTTT. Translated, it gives CASSQADRGTDTQYF.

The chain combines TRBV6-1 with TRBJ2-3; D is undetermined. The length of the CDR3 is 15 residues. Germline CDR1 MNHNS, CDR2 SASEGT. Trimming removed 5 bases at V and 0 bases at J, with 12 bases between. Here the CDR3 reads CASSSPSTSTDTQYF. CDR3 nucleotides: TGTGCCAGCAGTTCCCCATCTACTAGCACAGATACGCAGTATTTT.

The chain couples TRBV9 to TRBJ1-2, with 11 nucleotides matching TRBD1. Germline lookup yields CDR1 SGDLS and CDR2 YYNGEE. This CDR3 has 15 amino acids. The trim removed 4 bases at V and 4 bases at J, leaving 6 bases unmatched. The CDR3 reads CASSFRTGGAYGYTF. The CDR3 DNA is TGTGCCAGCAGCTTTCGGACAGGGGGCGCCTATGGCTACACCTTC.

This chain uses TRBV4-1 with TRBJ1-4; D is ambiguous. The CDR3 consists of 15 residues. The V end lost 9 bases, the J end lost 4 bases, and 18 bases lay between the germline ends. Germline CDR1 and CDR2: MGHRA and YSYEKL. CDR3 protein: CASHENGDLNEKLFF. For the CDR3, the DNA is TGCGCCAGTCACGAAAACGGGGATCTTAATGAAAAACTGTTTTTT.

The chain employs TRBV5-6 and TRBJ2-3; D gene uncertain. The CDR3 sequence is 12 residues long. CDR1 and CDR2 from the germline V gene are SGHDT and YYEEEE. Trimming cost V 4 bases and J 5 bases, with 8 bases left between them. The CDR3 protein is CASSANKDTQYF. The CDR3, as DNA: TGTGCCAGCAGCGCCAACAAAGATACGCAGTATTTT.

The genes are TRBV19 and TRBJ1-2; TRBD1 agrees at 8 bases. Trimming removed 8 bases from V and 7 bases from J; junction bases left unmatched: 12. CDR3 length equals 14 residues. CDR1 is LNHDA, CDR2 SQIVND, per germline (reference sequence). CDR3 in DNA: TGTGCCAGTGGGGACCCCGGACAGGGTCGTGGCTACACCTTC. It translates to CASGDPGQGRGYTF.

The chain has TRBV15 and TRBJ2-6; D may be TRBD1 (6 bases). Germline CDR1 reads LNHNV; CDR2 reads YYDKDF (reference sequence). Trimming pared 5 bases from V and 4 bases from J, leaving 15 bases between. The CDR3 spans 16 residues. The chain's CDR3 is CATSAPRGLGANVLTF. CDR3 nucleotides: TGTGCCACCAGCGCCCCCAGGGGTCTAGGGGCCAACGTCCTGACTTTC.

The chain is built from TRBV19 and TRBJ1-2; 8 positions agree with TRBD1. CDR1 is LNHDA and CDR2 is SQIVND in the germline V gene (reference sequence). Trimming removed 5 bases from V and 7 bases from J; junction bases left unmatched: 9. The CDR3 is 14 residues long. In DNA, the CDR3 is TGTGCCAGTAGTGGAGAGACAGGGGTCCGTGGCTACACCTTC. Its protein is CASSGETGVRGYTF.

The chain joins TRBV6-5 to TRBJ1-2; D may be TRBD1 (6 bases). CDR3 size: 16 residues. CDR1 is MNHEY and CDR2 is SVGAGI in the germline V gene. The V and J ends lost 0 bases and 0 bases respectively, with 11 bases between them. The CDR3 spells CASSYSRAGANYGYTF. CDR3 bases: TGTGCCAGCAGTTACTCGCGGGCAGGGGCTAACTATGGCTACACCTTC.

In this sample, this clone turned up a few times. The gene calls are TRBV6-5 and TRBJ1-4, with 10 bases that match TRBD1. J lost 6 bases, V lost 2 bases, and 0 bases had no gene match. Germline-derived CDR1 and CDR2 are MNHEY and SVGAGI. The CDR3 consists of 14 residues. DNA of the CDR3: TGTGCCAGCAGTTACGACAGGGGGCATGAAAAACTGTTTTTT. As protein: CASSYDRGHEKLFF.

The CDR3 nucleotides are TGTGCCAGCAGTGACTCAGCGGACACCGGGGAGCTGTTTTTT. Translation gives CASSDSADTGELFF. V and J are TRBV6-4 and TRBJ2-2; a possible D gene is TRBD2 (5 bases). In germline, CDR1 is MRHNA, CDR2 SNTAGT. V was shortened by 0 bases and J by 3 bases, with 5 bases between the two germline ends. The CDR3 sequence is 14 residues long.

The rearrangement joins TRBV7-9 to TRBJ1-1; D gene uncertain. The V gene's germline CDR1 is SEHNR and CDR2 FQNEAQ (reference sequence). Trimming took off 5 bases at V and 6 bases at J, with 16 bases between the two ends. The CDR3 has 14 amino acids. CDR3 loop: CASSHQRVPAEAFF. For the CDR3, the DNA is TGTGCCAGCAGCCACCAGCGCGTCCCCGCTGAAGCTTTCTTT.